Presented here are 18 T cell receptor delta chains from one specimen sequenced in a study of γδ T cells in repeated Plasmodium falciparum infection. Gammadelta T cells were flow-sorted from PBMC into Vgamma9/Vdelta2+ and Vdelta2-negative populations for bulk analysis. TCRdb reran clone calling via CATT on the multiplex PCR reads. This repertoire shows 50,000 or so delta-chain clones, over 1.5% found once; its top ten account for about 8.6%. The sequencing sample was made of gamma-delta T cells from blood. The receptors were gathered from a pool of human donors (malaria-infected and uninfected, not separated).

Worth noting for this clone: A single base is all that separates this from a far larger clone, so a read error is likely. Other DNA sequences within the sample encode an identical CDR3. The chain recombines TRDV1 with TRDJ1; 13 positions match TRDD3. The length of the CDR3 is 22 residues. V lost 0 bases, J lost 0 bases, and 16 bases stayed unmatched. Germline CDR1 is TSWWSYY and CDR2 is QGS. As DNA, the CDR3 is TGTGCTCTTGGGGAACTGGGATCAAGTCGCACTGGGGGATACGTCGACACCGATAAACTCATCTTT. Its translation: CALGELGSSRTGGYVDTDKLIF.

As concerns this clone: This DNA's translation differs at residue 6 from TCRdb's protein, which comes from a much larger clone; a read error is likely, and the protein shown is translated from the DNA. In nucleotides, the CDR3 is TGTGCCTGTGACACCGAGAAGTTACTGGGGGATACGCCCGATAAACTCATCTTT. As protein: CACDTEKLLGDTPDKLIF. The rearrangement uses TRDV2 and TRDJ1; 13 bases fit TRDD3. TCRdb offers no J gene call, so here the DNA was matched to germline to obtain one. The V segment lost 0 bases and the J segment 3 bases; nucleotides outside the gene matches: 9. Germline V lookup: CDR1 GEAIGNYY, CDR2 EKD. CDR3 length: 18 amino acids.

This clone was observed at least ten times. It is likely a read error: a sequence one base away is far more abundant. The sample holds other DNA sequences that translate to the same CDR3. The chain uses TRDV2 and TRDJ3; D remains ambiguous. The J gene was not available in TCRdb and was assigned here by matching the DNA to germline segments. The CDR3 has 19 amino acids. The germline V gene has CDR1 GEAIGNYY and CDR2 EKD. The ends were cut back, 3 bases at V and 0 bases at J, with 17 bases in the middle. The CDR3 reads CACDAVRTLSSWDTRQMFF. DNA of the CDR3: TGTGCCTGTGACGCCGTGCGGACCTTAAGCTCCTGGGACACCCGACAGATGTTTTTC.

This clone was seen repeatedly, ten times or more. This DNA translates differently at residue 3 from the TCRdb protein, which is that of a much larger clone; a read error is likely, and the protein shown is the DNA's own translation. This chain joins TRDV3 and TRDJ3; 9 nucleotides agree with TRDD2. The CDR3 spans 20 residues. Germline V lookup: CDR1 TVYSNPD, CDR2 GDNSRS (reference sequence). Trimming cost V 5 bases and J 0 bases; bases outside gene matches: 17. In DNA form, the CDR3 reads TGTGCCCCCTGGCCTTCCTACGTATCTGGACGCTCCTGGGACACCCGACAGATGTTTTTC. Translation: CAPWPSYVSGRSWDTRQMFF. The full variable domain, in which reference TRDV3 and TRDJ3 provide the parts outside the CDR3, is CDKVTQSSPDQTVASGSEVVLLCTYDTVYSNPDLFWYRIRPDYSFQFVFYGDNSRSEGADFTQGRFSVKHILTQKAFHLVISPVRTEDSATYYCAPWPSYVSGRSWDTRQMFFGTGIKLFVEP.

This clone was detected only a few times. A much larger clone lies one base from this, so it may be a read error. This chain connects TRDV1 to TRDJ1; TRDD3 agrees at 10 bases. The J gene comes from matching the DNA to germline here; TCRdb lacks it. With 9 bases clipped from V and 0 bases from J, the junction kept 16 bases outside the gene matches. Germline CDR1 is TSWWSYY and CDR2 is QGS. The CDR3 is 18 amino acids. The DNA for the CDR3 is TGTGCTCTCACCCTTGTACTGGGGGATTCTCCCTACACCGATAAACTCATCTTT. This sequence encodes CALTLVLGDSPYTDKLIF.

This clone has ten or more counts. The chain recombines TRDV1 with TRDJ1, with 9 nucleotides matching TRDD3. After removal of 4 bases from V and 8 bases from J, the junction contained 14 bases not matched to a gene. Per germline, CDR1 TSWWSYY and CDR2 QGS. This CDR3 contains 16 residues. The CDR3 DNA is TGTGCTCTTGGGGCCTTAATCCCAAGTGGGGATACGAAACTCATCTTT. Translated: CALGALIPSGDTKLIF.

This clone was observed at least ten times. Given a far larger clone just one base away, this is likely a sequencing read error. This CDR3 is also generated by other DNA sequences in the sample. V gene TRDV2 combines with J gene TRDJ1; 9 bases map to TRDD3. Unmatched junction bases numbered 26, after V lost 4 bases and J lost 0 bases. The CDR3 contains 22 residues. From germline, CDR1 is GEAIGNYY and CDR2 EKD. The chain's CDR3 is CACDKRPRRGDTPNSYTDKLIF. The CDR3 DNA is TGTGCCTGTGATAAACGCCCTCGTCGGGGGGATACCCCGAACTCGTACACCGATAAACTCATCTTT.

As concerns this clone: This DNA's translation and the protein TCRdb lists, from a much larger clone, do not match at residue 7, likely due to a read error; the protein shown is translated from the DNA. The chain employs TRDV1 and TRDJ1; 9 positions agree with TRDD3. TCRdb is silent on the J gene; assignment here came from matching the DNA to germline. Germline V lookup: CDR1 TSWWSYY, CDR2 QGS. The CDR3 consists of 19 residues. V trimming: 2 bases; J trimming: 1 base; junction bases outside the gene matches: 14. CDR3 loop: CALGEFSIFWGIFTDKLIF. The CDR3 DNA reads TGTGCTCTTGGGGAATTCAGCATTTTCTGGGGGATCTTCACCGATAAACTCATCTTT.

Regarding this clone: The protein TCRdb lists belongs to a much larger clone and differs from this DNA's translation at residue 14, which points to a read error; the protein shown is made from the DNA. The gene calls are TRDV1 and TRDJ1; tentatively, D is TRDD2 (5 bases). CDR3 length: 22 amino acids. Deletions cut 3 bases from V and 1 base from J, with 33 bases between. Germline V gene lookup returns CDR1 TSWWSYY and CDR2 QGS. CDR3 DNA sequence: TGTGCTCTTGGGGACTACCACCGCCCTACGTACGATTGGGCGGGCGCCACCGATAAACTCATCTTT. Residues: CALGDYHRPTYDWAGATDKLIF.

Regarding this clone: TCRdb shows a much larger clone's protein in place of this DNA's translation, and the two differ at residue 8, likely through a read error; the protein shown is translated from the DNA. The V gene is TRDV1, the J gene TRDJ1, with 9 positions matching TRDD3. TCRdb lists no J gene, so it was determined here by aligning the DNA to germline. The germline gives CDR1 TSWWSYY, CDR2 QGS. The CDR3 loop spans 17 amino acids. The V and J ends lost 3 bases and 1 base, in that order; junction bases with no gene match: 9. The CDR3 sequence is CALGDDHGGILTDKLIF. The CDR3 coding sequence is TGTGCTCTTGGGGACGACCACGGGGGGATACTCACCGATAAACTCATCTTT.

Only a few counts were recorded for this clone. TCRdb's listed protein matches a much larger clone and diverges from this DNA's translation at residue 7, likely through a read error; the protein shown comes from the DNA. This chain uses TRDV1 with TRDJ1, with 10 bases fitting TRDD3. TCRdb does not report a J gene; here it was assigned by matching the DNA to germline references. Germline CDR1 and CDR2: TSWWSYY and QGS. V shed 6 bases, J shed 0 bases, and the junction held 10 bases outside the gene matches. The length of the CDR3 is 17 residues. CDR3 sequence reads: CALGIIGGIRYTDKLIF. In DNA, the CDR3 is TGTGCTCTTGGAATTATCGGGGGGATACGTTACACCGATAAACTCATCTTT.

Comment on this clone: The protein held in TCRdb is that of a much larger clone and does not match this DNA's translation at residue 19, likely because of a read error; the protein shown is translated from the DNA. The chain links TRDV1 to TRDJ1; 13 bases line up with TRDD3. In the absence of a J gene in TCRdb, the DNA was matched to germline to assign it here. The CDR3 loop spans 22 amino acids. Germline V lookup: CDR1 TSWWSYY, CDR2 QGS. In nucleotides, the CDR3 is TGTGCTCTTGGGCTCCCATTAGGCCGTAGTACTGGGGGATACGGTACTACCGATACACTCATCTTT. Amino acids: CALGLPLGRSTGGYGTTDTLIF.

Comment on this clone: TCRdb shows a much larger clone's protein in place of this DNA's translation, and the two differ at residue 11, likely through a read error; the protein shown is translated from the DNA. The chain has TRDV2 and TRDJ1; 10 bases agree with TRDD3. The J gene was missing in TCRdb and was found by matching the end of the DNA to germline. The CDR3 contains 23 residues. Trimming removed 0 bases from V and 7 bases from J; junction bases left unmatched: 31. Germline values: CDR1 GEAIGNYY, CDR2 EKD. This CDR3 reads CACDTAPARGAGDTTYLPGKLIF. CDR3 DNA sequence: TGTGCCTGTGACACCGCCCCGGCACGTGGAGCGGGGGATACGACCTACCTACCTGGTAAACTCATCTTT.

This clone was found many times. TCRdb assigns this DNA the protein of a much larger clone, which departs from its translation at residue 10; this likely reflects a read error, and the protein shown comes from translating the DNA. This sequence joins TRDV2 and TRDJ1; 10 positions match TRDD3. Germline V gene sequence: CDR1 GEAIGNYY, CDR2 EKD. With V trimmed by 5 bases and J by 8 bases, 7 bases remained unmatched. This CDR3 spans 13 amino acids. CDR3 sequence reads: CACACTGGWKLIF. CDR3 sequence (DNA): TGTGCCTGTGCCTGTACTGGGGGATGGAAACTCATCTTT.

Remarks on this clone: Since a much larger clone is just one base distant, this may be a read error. The CDR3, as DNA: TGTGCCCTTGGGATGTATACTTGGTCCTACACCGATAAACTCATCTTT. Its translation is CALGMYTWSYTDKLIF. V is TRDV1 and J is TRDJ1; tentative D call: TRDD3 (5 bases). No J gene is reported in TCRdb; it was inferred here by comparing the DNA with germline. The germline V gene encodes CDR1 TSWWSYY and CDR2 QGS. This CDR3 comprises 16 residues.

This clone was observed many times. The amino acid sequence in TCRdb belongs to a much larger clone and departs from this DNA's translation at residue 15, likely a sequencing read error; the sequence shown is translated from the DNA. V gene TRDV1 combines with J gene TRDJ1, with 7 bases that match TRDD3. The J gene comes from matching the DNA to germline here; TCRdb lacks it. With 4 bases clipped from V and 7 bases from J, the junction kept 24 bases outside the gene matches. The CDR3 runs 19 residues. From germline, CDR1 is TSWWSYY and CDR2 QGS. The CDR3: CALGGTAVAVLGRGGKLIF. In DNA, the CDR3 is TGTGCTCTTGGGGGAACTGCAGTAGCTGTACTGGGGCGGGGCGGTAAACTCATCTTT.

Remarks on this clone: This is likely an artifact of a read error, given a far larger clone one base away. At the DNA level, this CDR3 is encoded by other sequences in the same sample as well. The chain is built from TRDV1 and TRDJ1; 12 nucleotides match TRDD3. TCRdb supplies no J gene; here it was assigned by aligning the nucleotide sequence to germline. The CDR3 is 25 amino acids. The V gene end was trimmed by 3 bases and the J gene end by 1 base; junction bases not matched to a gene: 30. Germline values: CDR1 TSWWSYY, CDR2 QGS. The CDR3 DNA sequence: TGTGCTCTTGGGGAGAAGGCCTTCCTACACCTTCCGTACTGGGGGATACTCGCACGCACCGATAAACTCATCTTT. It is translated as CALGEKAFLHLPYWGILARTDKLIF.

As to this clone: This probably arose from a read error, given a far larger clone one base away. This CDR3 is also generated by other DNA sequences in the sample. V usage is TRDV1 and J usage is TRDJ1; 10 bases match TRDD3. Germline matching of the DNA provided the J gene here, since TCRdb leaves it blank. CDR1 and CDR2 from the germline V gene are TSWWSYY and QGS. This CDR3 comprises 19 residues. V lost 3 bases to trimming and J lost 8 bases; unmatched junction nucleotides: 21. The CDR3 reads CALGDPWSGTGGYGVKLIF. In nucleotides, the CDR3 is TGTGCTCTTGGGGATCCGTGGTCGGGTACCGGGGGATACGGCGTAAAACTCATCTTT.